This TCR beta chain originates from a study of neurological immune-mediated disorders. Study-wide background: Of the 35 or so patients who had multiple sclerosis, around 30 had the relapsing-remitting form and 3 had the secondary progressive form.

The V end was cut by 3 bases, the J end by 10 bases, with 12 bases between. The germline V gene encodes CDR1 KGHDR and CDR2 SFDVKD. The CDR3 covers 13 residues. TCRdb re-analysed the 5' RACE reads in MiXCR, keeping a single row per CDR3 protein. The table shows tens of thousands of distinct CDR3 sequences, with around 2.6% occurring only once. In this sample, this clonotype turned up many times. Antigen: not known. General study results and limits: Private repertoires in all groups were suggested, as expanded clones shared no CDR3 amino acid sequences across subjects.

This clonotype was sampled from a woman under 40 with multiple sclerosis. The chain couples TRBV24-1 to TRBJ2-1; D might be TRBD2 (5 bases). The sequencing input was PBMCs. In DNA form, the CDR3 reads TGTGCCACCAGTGATCCCTGGAGACTAGAGCAGTTCTTC. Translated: CATSDPWRLEQFF.